These 7 T cell receptor beta chains originate from one sample sequenced in a study of T-cell reconstitution after alpha-beta-depleted transplantation in children. Molecular barcoding with unique molecular identifiers was used for the TCRbeta library. Via MiXCR, TCRdb re-called the PCR reads, giving one row per CDR3 protein. The data contain 700,000 to 850,000 distinct CDR3 sequences, roughly 15% of them singletons. The sequences come from PBMCs, mostly from graft donor cells, collected 360 days after TCRalphabeta/CD19-depleted stem cell transplant. These receptors were taken from a male patient between 5 and 17 years old who had a stem cell transplant for acute lymphoblastic leukemia, so the T cells may come from the graft donor.

This clonotype was counted a few times. The chain joins TRBV6-5 to TRBJ2-1, with unresolved D. Trimming pared 4 bases from V and 1 base from J, leaving 17 bases between. The CDR3 extends over 17 amino acids. CDR1 is MNHEY, CDR2 SVGAGI, per germline. This chain's CDR3 is CASSFSWSRSSYNEQFF. CDR3 coding DNA: TGTGCCAGCAGTTTCTCCTGGTCCCGCAGTTCCTACAATGAGCAGTTCTTC.

The chain links TRBV12-3 or TRBV12-4 to TRBJ1-6, with 8 bases identical to TRBD1. V was clipped by 6 bases and J by 9 bases; unmatched bases: 10. The CDR3 runs to 15 residues. CDR3 region: CASRLPTGAGSPLHF. CDR3 nucleotide sequence: TGTGCCAGCAGGCTTCCGACAGGGGCTGGTTCACCCCTCCACTTT.

V is TRBV2 and J is TRBJ2-7; possibly TRBD2 for D (5 bases). The ends were cut back, 6 bases at V and 7 bases at J, with 19 bases in the middle. Germline-derived CDR1 and CDR2 are SNHLY and FYNNEI. The CDR3 is 14 residues long. The CDR3 nucleotides read TGTGCCAGCAGCGGAGGACCGGCTTTGGGTGAGCAGTACTTC. This gives the protein CASSGGPALGEQYF.

In this sample, this clonotype turned up a few times. The chain uses TRBV20-1 and TRBJ2-5, with D perhaps TRBD2 (6 bases). CDR1 DFQATT and CDR2 SNEGSKA come from the germline V gene (reference sequence). The CDR3 consists of 13 residues. CDR3 protein: CRPVGGAQETQYF. DNA for the CDR3: TGCAGGCCCGTAGGAGGGGCGCAAGAGACCCAGTACTTC.

V gene TRBV5-1 combines with J gene TRBJ2-7; D may correspond to TRBD1 or TRBD2 (5 bases each). The CDR3 is 15 residues long. Deletions cut 4 bases from V and 4 bases from J, with 18 bases between. Germline V gene lookup returns CDR1 SGHRS and CDR2 YFSETQ. The CDR3 region has the DNA TGCGCCAGCAGCGACCCGTGGGGGAGATCTTACGAGCAGTACTTC. Its protein product is CASSDPWGRSYEQYF.

In its sample, this clonotype was seen many times. This chain uses TRBV3-1 with TRBJ2-3; TRBD2 matches at 7 bases. Germline V gene sequence: CDR1 LGHDT, CDR2 YNNKEL (reference sequence). The V and J ends lost 3 bases and 4 bases, in that order; junction bases with no gene match: 7. The CDR3 runs 15 residues. The CDR3 sequence is CASSQGGRRSDTQYF. In DNA, the CDR3 is TGTGCCAGCAGCCAGGGCGGGAGACGGTCAGATACGCAGTATTTT.

This clonotype was counted between two and nine times. The chain joins TRBV7-9 to TRBJ2-2, with TRBD2 identical over 11 bases. From germline, CDR1 is SEHNR and CDR2 FQNEAQ (reference sequence). The CDR3 covers 17 residues. Trimming cost V 7 bases and J 3 bases; bases outside gene matches: 10. CDR3 residues: CASTRTTSGKDTGELFF. The CDR3 DNA reads TGTGCCAGCACCCGTACGACTAGCGGGAAAGACACCGGGGAGCTGTTTTTT.